This TCR beta chain was recovered during a study of identical twins. Study-wide findings and caveats: Conclusions rested on cross-sectional statistics rather than following the same donors. A partial confounding effect on zero-insertion analyses could come from invariant MAIT and iNKT cells.

Regarding this clonotype: Its antigen is undetermined.

Via MiXCR, TCRdb re-called the 5' RACE reads, giving one row per CDR3 protein. The table records approximately 670,000 distinct CDR3 sequences, 6.1% of them present only once. V gave up 6 bases and J gave up 3 bases, with 11 bases separating them. The CDR3 has 14 amino acids. Germline lookup yields CDR1 SEHNR and CDR2 FQNEAQ (reference sequence). The chain links TRBV7-9 to TRBJ2-2, with a weak D call TRBD2 (5 bases). This receptor was identified in a young man in good health. The sequencing input was naive T cells sorted from blood. The CDR3: CASRRGPDTGELFF. The DNA for the CDR3 is TGTGCCAGCAGAAGAGGGCCTGACACCGGGGAGCTGTTTTTT.